This T cell receptor beta chain appears in the sequencing data of a study of cytomegalovirus exposure and HLA in healthy donors. The CDR3 runs to 15 residues. The germline CDR1 and CDR2 sequences are SGHNT and YYREEE (reference sequence). The PCR made use of 60 Vbeta and 13 Jbeta primers. Sequenced by immunoSEQ multiplex PCR; TCRdb stores in-frame clones only, minus some. The sample shows some 160,000 clones, about 85% of them seen only once. The sequence was obtained from a man aged 45-65 years in good health and CMV-seropositive. The gene calls are TRBV5-4 and TRBJ2-5, with D maybe TRBD1 (6 bases). The J call may not be correct, given that the DNA end is closer to TRBJ2-7. Sequenced sample: PBMCs. CDR3 in DNA: TGTGCCAGCAGCTTGGGGACAGCCACCGTCTACGAGCAGTACTTC. Its protein product is CASSLGTATVYEQYF.